Sequencing of this T cell receptor (beta chain) was carried out in a study of OX40 agonist ivuxolimab in advanced cancers. Study context: Patients received ivuxolimab, an agonistic anti-OX40 (CD134) antibody. Study outcomes and limitations: With doses of 0.1 to 3.0 mg/kg, CD4+ and CD8+ blood T cells had undergone clonal expansion by week 6. Some nonresponders additionally presented with little normalized T-cell clonal expansion.

Produced via immunoSEQ multiplex PCR; TCRdb's table is partial and in-frame only. The table has roughly 76,000 clones, 65% to 90% seen once; the top ten hold more than 0.95%. A single count supports this clone. Its antigen is undetermined. Germline V gene data show CDR1 as SGHTA and CDR2 as FQGNSA. The CDR3 extends over 17 amino acids. V lost 0 bases to trimming and J lost 4 bases; unmatched junction nucleotides: 6. The chain joins TRBV7-2 to TRBJ2-3; 11 bases match TRBD2. The clonotype originates from an adult with an advanced solid tumor such as melanoma, head and neck, liver or kidney cancer. This specimen consisted of CD4+ or CD8+ T cells sorted from blood, obtained in a trial of the OX40 agonist ivuxolimab. CDR3 loop: CASSLARISGGADTQYF. Written as DNA, the CDR3 is TGTGCCAGCAGCTTAGCGCGTATTAGCGGGGGGGCAGATACGCAGTATTTT. The full variable domain, rest sourced from reference TRBV7-2 and TRBJ2-3, is GAGVSQSPSNKVTEKGKDVELRCDPISGHTALYWYRQSLGQGLEFLIYFQGNSAPDKSGLPSDRFSAERTGGSVSTLTIQRTQQEDSAVYLCASSLARISGGADTQYFGPGTRLTVL.